The source of this TCR beta chain is a study of cytomegalovirus exposure and HLA in healthy donors. Vbeta (60) and Jbeta (13) primers were used in the PCR. The repertoire was sequenced with immunoSEQ multiplex PCR; TCRdb's copy has only in-frame clones and lacks some. Altogether 50,000 to 70,000 clones are present, about 72% being singletons, with the ten largest covering 3%. Concerning this clone: The antigen remains unidentified.

Study-level results: It emerged from a later analysis that several of the most significant clusters appeared to be linked to common viral pathogens. Likely technical artifact: a cluster of highly shared sequence variants. A later analysis linked a missense DCLRE1C variant to TCR beta V- and J-gene trimming.

This receptor was taken from a girl aged 10 to 17 in good health and CMV-seropositive. Material for sequencing was PBMCs.

In DNA form, the CDR3 reads TGTGCCTGGAGTCCTTACAGGCAGCCCGTTGGGCCTGAAGCTTTCTTT. Residues: CAWSPYRQPVGPEAFF. The chain carries TRBV30 and TRBJ1-1, with TRBD1 as a possible D gene (5 bases). The CDR3 has 16 amino acids. Germline V gives CDR1 GTSNPN, CDR2 SVGIG (reference sequence). Trimming left V 2 bases short and J 6 bases short, with 22 bases between.